This TCR beta chain was recovered during a study of T cell responses to AZD1222 COVID-19 vaccine. Study-wide findings and caveats: Donors in the cohort were predominantly white British and more often female, and clonal diversity was possibly underestimated. Unmutated regions of variants are reportedly targeted by nearly half of spike-specific TCRs.

On this clone: No antigen is known for it.

The CDR3 consists of 13 residues. Germline V lookup: CDR1 SNHLY, CDR2 FYNNEI. Trimming stripped 3 bases from V and 3 bases from J, with 8 bases between. TCRdb's copy holds only in-frame clones and misses some; the assay was immunoSEQ multiplex PCR. The table has about 140,000 clones, roughly 90% seen once. The sequence was obtained from an adult in good health. The chain employs TRBV2 and TRBJ1-2; D gene ambiguous. Sequencing used peripheral blood, obtained on day 0 of AZD1222 vaccination. The DNA for the CDR3 is TGTGCCAGCAGTGAGCAACGGGACTATGGCTACACCTTC. Its protein is CASSEQRDYGYTF.